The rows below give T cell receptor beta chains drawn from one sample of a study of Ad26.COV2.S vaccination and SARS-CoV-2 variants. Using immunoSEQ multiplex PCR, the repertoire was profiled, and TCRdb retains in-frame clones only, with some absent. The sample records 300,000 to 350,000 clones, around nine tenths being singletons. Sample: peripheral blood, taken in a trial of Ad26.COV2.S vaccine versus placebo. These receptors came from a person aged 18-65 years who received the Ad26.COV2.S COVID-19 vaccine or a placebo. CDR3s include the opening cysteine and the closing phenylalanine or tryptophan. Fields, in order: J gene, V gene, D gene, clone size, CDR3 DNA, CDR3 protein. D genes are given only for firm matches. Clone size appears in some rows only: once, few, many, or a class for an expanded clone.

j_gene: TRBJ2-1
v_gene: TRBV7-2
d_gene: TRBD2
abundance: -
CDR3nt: TGTGCCAGCAGCTTAGGTCTAGCGGGACCTTACAATGAGCAGTTCTTC
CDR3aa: CASSLGLAGPYNEQFF

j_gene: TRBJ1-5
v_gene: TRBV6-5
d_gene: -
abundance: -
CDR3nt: TGTGCCAGCAGTTACTTGGGACCCAATCAGCCCCAGCATTTT
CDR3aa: CASSYLGPNQPQHF

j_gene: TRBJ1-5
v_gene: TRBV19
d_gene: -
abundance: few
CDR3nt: TGTGCCAGTAGTACTCGGTCAGGGGGCAATCAGCCCCAGCATTTT
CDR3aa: CASSTRSGGNQPQHF

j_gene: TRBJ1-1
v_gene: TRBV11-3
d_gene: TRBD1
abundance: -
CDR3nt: TGTGCCAGCAGCAAAGACAGGGGGAACACTGAAGCTTTCTTT
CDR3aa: CASSKDRGNTEAFF

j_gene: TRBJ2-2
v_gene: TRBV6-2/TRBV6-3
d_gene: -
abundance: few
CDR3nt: TGTGCCAGCAGCCAGGCGAGGGGAGTGCAGACGGACGCCCGGACCGGGGAGCTGTTTTTT
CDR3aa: CASSQARGVQTDARTGELFF

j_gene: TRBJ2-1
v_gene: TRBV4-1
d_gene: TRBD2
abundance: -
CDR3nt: TGCGCCAGCAGCCTCCGAGAGGGAAGGTTGGGCGGGAGGGCCGTTGAGCAGTTCTTC
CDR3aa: CASSLREGRLGGRAVEQFF

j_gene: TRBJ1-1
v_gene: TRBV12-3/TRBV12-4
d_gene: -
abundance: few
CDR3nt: TGTGCCAGCTCGACAGGAGTGAACACTGAAGCTTTCTTT
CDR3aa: CASSTGVNTEAFF

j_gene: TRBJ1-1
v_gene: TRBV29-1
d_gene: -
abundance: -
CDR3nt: TGCAGCGTATTGAGTGCCGCGGCTGAAGCTTTCTTT
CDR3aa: CSVLSAAAEAFF

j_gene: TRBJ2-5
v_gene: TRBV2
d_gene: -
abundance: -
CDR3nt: TGTGCCAGCATGGGGGGTTTGTTTCGCCTAAAGACCCAGTACTTC
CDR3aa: CASMGGLFRLKTQYF

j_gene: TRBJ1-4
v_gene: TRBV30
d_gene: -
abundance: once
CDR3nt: TGTGCCTGGAGTTGGGCCGCAACTAATGAAAAACTGTTTTTT
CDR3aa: CAWSWAATNEKLFF

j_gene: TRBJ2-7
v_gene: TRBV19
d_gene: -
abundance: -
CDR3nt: TGTGCCAGTAGTATATCGGGATACTACGAGCAGTACTTC
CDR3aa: CASSISGYYEQYF

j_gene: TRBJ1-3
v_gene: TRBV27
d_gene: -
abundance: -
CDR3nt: TGTGCCAGCCGGAGCTCTGGAAACACCATATATTTT
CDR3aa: CASRSSGNTIYF

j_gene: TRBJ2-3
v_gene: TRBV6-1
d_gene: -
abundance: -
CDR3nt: TGTGCCAGCAGTGAACCGGGACTTCCTAGCACAGATACGCAGTATTTT
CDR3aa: CASSEPGLPSTDTQYF

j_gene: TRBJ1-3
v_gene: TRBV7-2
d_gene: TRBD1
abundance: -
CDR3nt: TGTGCCAGCAGCGGATACGGACAGGGCGACTCTGGAAACACCATATATTTT
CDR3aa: CASSGYGQGDSGNTIYF

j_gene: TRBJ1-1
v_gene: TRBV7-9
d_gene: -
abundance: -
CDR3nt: TGTGCCAGCAGCTTATCGGGCACTGAAGCTTTCTTT
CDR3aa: CASSLSGTEAFF